This T cell receptor (beta chain) was captured by sequencing in a study of shared clonotypes between healthy human individuals. Study as a whole: Each donor's CD8 memory used one plate, CD8 naive two, each CD4 subset three.

TCRdb's copy holds only in-frame clones and misses some; the assay was immunoSEQ multiplex PCR. This table holds under 1,100,000 clones, around 75% found once. This clone came up many times. The antigen is unknown. General study points: Depth of sequencing was expected to influence donor clonotype sharing.

The CDR3 contains 14 residues. CDR1 MNHEY and CDR2 SVGAGI come from the germline V gene. V was cut by 7 bases and J by 8 bases, with 20 bases left in between. HIV-negative, healthy adults without recent acute infections or vaccinations were the donors. This TCR was recovered from a man younger than 35 in good health. The J gene is TRBJ1-2, the V gene TRBV6-5; no clear D. Sequences were obtained from memory CD4+ T cells sorted from blood. The subset was: CD45RA-negative fraction. CDR3 sequence: CASIGGGRDQGYTF. DNA for the CDR3: TGTGCCAGCATCGGAGGCGGCCGAGATCAAGGCTACACCTTC.